Following are 21 T cell receptor beta chains from one sample sequenced in a study of shared clonotypes between healthy human individuals. Naive CD8 populations comprised CD45RO-negative cells positively selected for CCR7, excluding terminally differentiated effector memory CD45RA+ cells. Sequencing used immunoSEQ multiplex PCR; TCRdb keeps in-frame clones, though not all of them. Altogether some 740,000 clones are present, around 92% being singletons, with the ten largest covering approximately 25%. The sample was naive CD8+ T cells sorted from blood. The receptor set was obtained from a man aged 30 to 45 in good health.

This chain connects TRBV29-1 to TRBJ2-7; no definite D call. Germline CDR1 SQVTM, CDR2 ANQGSEA. This CDR3 has 13 residues. Trimming pared 5 bases from V and 6 bases from J, leaving 17 bases between. The CDR3 coding sequence is TGCAGCGTTCCCCTGTCAAGCTCGGGCGAGCAGTACTTC. This sequence encodes CSVPLSSSGEQYF.

The chain joins TRBV27 to TRBJ1-4; the D is unclear. The V and J ends lost 6 bases and 3 bases respectively, with 5 bases between them. Germline values: CDR1 MNHEY, CDR2 SMNVEV (reference sequence). The CDR3 runs 12 residues. CDR3 loop: CASRRPNEKLFF. CDR3 bases: TGTGCCAGCAGACGACCTAATGAAAAACTGTTTTTT.

The genes are TRBV7-8 and TRBJ2-3, with 8 bases aligning to TRBD2. Germline V lookup: CDR1 SGHVS, CDR2 FQNEAQ. V was clipped by 4 bases and J by 0 bases; unmatched bases: 3. This CDR3 region has 15 residues. The CDR3 DNA follows: TGTGCCAGCAGCTCGTCTAGCGGGAGCACAGATACGCAGTATTTT. It encodes CASSSSSGSTDTQYF.

The chain joins TRBV11-2 to TRBJ2-2; TRBD2 aligns across 16 bases. J lost 5 bases, V lost 6 bases, and 9 bases had no gene match. The germline V gene encodes CDR1 SGHAT and CDR2 FQNNGV. The CDR3 extends over 18 amino acids. The chain's CDR3 is CASSPGTSGRAGTGELFF. The CDR3 coding sequence is TGTGCCAGCAGTCCCGGGACTAGCGGGAGGGCAGGGACCGGGGAGCTGTTTTTT.

This rearrangement joins TRBV19 to TRBJ2-3, with no clear D. The germline V and J ends were trimmed by 10 bases and 1 base, with 15 bases remaining between them. Germline V lookup: CDR1 LNHDA, CDR2 SQIVND (reference sequence). The CDR3 runs to 14 residues. DNA for the CDR3: TGTGCCACCAGTATAGTTCCAGGCACAGATACGCAGTATTTT. It translates to CATSIVPGTDTQYF.

This clone was counted once. The chain combines TRBV27 with TRBJ1-4, with unresolved D. Looked up from germline, CDR1 is MNHEY and CDR2 is SMNVEV (reference sequence). V lost 2 bases, J lost 5 bases, and 6 bases lay in between. The CDR3 spans 13 residues. The CDR3: CASSLLVNEKLFF. The CDR3 nucleotides read TGTGCCAGCAGTTTACTAGTAAATGAAAAACTGTTTTTT.

J is TRBJ2-7 and V is TRBV19; TRBD2 aligns across 7 bases. This CDR3 comprises 13 residues. Trimming cost V 1 base and J 7 bases; bases outside gene matches: 4. CDR1 is LNHDA, CDR2 SQIVND, per germline (reference sequence). The chain's CDR3 is CASSIGGTNEQYF. The DNA for the CDR3 is TGTGCCAGTAGTATAGGGGGGACTAATGAGCAGTACTTC.

The chain links TRBV10-2 to TRBJ2-7; no clear D gene. Trimming took off 0 bases at V and 5 bases at J, with 8 bases between the two ends. The CDR3 is 13 residues long. From germline, CDR1 is WSHSY and CDR2 SAAADI. The CDR3 protein is CASSESRTDEQYF. DNA of the CDR3: TGCGCCAGCAGTGAGTCGCGTACAGACGAGCAGTACTTC.

This chain uses TRBV29-1 with TRBJ2-3, with D perhaps TRBD1 or TRBD2 (6 bases each). The CDR3 sequence is 14 residues long. Trimming removed 4 bases from V and 0 bases from J, with 11 bases in between. CDR1 is SQVTM and CDR2 is ANQGSEA in the germline V gene. The CDR3 loop reads CSVGRGMSTDTQYF. For the CDR3, the DNA is TGCAGCGTTGGGAGGGGGATGAGCACAGATACGCAGTATTTT.

The count of this clone is one. The V gene is TRBV5-1, the J gene TRBJ2-2; unclear D gene. The CDR3 is 14 residues long. Germline values: CDR1 SGHRS, CDR2 YFSETQ. The germline V and J ends were trimmed by 0 bases and 4 bases, with 7 bases remaining between them. CDR3 coding DNA: TGCGCCAGCAGCTTGGAGTTCGGCACCGGGGAGCTGTTTTTT. It is translated as CASSLEFGTGELFF.

This clone was observed a single time. The chain has TRBV7-8 and TRBJ2-2; 8 bases align to TRBD1. Trimming cost V 3 bases and J 4 bases; bases outside gene matches: 4. The CDR3 is made up of 15 amino acids. Germline CDR1 SGHVS, CDR2 FQNEAQ. The CDR3 is CASSFGTGFTGELFF. CDR3 nucleotides: TGTGCCAGCAGCTTTGGGACAGGTTTCACCGGGGAGCTGTTTTTT.

This chain links TRBV7-9 with TRBJ1-2, with 7 bases aligning to TRBD1. The V segment lost 4 bases and the J segment 0 bases; nucleotides outside the gene matches: 17. Germline V gene data show CDR1 as SEHNR and CDR2 as FQNEAQ (reference sequence). The CDR3 runs 19 residues. DNA for the CDR3: TGTGCCAGCAGCTCAGGGGGTAAACCTCAAGTTCTAGCTAACTATGGCTACACCTTC. Translation: CASSSGGKPQVLANYGYTF.

The chain is built from TRBV14 and TRBJ2-7; 8 positions agree with TRBD2. The junction had 5 bases not matched to a gene; V was cut back by 0 bases and J by 4 bases. CDR3 length: 15 residues. Per germline, CDR1 SGHDN and CDR2 FVKESK. In DNA, the CDR3 is TGTGCCAGCAGCCAAGATGTAGCGGGGAAATACGAGCAGTACTTC. Amino acids: CASSQDVAGKYEQYF. The full variable domain, its missing parts supplied by reference TRBV14 and TRBJ2-7, is EAGVTQFPSHSVIEKGQTVTLRCDPISGHDNLYWYRRVMGKEIKFLLHFVKESKQDESGMPNNRFLAERTGGTYSTLKVQPAELEDSGVYFCASSQDVAGKYEQYFGPGTRLTVT.

This chain uses TRBV29-1 with TRBJ2-1; 10 bases map to TRBD2. CDR1 and CDR2 from the germline V gene are SQVTM and ANQGSEA. V gave up 5 bases and J gave up 8 bases; unmatched junction bases: 12. This CDR3 is built from 15 residues. The CDR3 DNA sequence: TGCAGCGTTTATTTAGCGGGAGGACTGGTGCATGAGCAGTTCTTC. It yields the protein CSVYLAGGLVHEQFF.

The rearrangement uses TRBV27 and TRBJ2-7, with 11 nucleotides matching TRBD2. V shed 5 bases and J 0 bases; nucleotides not matched to a gene: 3. Germline values: CDR1 MNHEY, CDR2 SMNVEV (reference sequence). The CDR3 sequence is 15 residues long. CDR3: CASSLTSGTSYEQYF. CDR3 DNA: TGTGCCAGCAGTCTGACTAGCGGGACCTCCTACGAGCAGTACTTC.

The chain uses TRBV11-2 and TRBJ2-5; 7 nucleotides align to TRBD2. Germline V CDR1 and CDR2: SGHAT, FQNNGV. The CDR3 sequence is 19 residues long. Trimming took 2 bases from V and 3 from J; bases not matched to a gene: 18. CDR3 region: CASSLRGRVGQVVEETQYF. The CDR3 coding sequence is TGTGCCAGCAGCTTACGCGGGAGAGTCGGCCAGGTAGTAGAAGAGACCCAGTACTTC.

This clone showed up just once. V usage is TRBV29-1 and J usage is TRBJ2-1, with a possible D match to TRBD1 (6 bases). Trimming took off 4 bases at V and 0 bases at J, with 16 bases between the two ends. The CDR3 loop spans 16 amino acids. Per the germline V gene, CDR1 is SQVTM and CDR2 is ANQGSEA. CDR3 in DNA: TGCAGCGTTGCCCTCAACAGGGAGTTCTCCTACAATGAGCAGTTCTTC. Its protein is CSVALNREFSYNEQFF.

The chain recombines TRBV27 with TRBJ2-1; D is unresolved. V lost 2 bases, J lost 8 bases, and 10 bases lay in between. The germline gives CDR1 MNHEY, CDR2 SMNVEV (reference sequence). The CDR3 is 13 amino acids. The CDR3 reads CASSLKEYYEQFF. The CDR3, as DNA: TGTGCCAGCAGTTTAAAAGAGTATTATGAGCAGTTCTTC.

The chain is built from TRBV7-9 and TRBJ2-2, with 7 bases identical to TRBD1. CDR1 and CDR2 (germline): SEHNR, FQNEAQ (reference sequence). Germline trimming cut 5 bases from V and 3 bases from J; bases unmatched to any gene: 0. The CDR3 totals 13 residues. The CDR3 here is CASSTGDTGELFF. Here the CDR3 DNA reads TGTGCCAGCAGCACAGGGGACACCGGGGAGCTGTTTTTT.

The chain links TRBV5-4 to TRBJ2-1, with D perhaps matching TRBD2 (6 bases). The CDR3 totals 16 residues. The ends were cut back, 0 bases at V and 8 bases at J, with 18 bases in the middle. Germline V CDR1 and CDR2: SGHNT, YYREEE (reference sequence). The CDR3 loop is CASSLATGERGYEQFF. For the CDR3, the DNA is TGTGCCAGCAGCTTGGCAACGGGAGAGCGCGGATATGAGCAGTTCTTC.

The rearrangement joins TRBV2 to TRBJ2-1; TRBD2 aligns across 8 bases. Germline V gives CDR1 SNHLY, CDR2 FYNNEI. The V and J ends lost 10 bases and 8 bases, in that order; junction bases with no gene match: 7. This CDR3 comprises 12 residues. CDR3 loop: CATPTSADEQFF. The CDR3 coding sequence is TGTGCCACTCCGACTAGCGCGGATGAGCAGTTCTTC.